A selection of T cell receptor beta chains follows, all from one sample in a study of blood T cell repertoires in COVID-19. Assay: immunoSEQ multiplex PCR; the TCRdb copy retains only in-frame clones and omits some. The data hold roughly 180,000 clones, with approximately 80% observed a single time. The sequencing sample was made of PBMCs or T cells enriched from blood (not recorded which). These receptors all come from a man between 50 and 59 years old who had recovered from COVID-19. Both conserved end residues are part of each CDR3. D genes are given only for firm matches. Clone size appears in some rows only: once, few, many, or a class for an expanded clone.

CDR3	DNA	length	V	J	D	size
CASSSVGGFNTGELFF	TGTGCCAGCAGCTCCGTCGGGGGGTTTAACACCGGGGAGCTGTTTTTT	16	TRBV5-6	TRBJ2-2	TRBD2	-
CASNPLGQGETETQYF	TGTGCCAGCAACCCGCTTGGGCAGGGGGAAACGGAGACCCAGTACTTC	16	TRBV28	TRBJ2-5	TRBD1	-
CASSPGSAANYGYTF	TGTGCCAGCAGCCCCGGGTCAGCCGCTAACTATGGCTACACCTTC	15	TRBV11-2	TRBJ1-2	-	many
CASSQDRTYSRYLFF	TGTGCCAGCAGCCAAGATCGGACTTATAGTAGATACTTATTCTTC	15	TRBV14	TRBJ2-1	-	-
CASRNPPGDREYSNQPQHF	TGTGCCAGCAGAAATCCCCCTGGGGACAGGGAGTATAGCAATCAGCCCCAGCATTTT	19	TRBV12-1	TRBJ1-5	-	-
CATREVGTGELFF	TGTGCGACAAGGGAGGTTGGCACCGGGGAGCTGTTTTTT	13	TRBV12-3/TRBV12-4	TRBJ2-2	-	-
CASSPSGGSNEQFF	TGTGCCAGCAGCCCAAGCGGGGGCTCCAATGAGCAGTTCTTC	14	TRBV3-1/TRBV3-2	TRBJ2-1	TRBD2	-
CASSYDIKSNQPQHF	TGTGCCAGCAGCTACGACATCAAAAGCAATCAGCCCCAGCATTTT	15	TRBV28	TRBJ1-5	-	-
CASSFSSGTNQETQYF	TGTGCCAGCAGCTTCTCGAGCGGGACTAACCAAGAGACCCAGTACTTC	16	TRBV11-1	TRBJ2-5	TRBD2	-
CASSLNRLDRVVGEKLFF	TGTGCCAGCAGCTTAAACCGACTAGACAGGGTCGTAGGTGAAAAACTGTTTTTT	18	TRBV7-6	TRBJ1-4	TRBD1	once
CASTPNQDYEQYF	TGTGCCAGCACCCCAAATCAGGACTACGAGCAGTACTTC	13	TRBV28	TRBJ2-7	-	-
CASSAPSFGTANEKLFF	TGTGCCAGCAGCGCCCCCTCCTTTGGGACAGCCAATGAAAAACTGTTTTTT	17	TRBV11-2	TRBJ1-4	TRBD1	-
CASSLTRTGDYGYTF	TGTGCCAGCAGCTTAACCCGGACAGGGGACTATGGCTACACCTTC	15	TRBV7-3	TRBJ1-2	TRBD1	-
CASSAAGLAETDTQYF	TGTGCCAGCAGTGCTGCCGGACTAGCGGAAACAGATACGCAGTATTTT	16	TRBV28	TRBJ2-3	TRBD2	-
CASSHRDSVHSYEQYF	TGTGCCAGCAGCCATCGGGACAGCGTCCACTCCTACGAGCAGTACTTC	16	TRBV11-2	TRBJ2-7	TRBD1	few
CASSLDGQAGTDTQYF	TGTGCCAGCAGCTTGGACGGACAGGCTGGCACAGATACGCAGTATTTT	16	TRBV5-4	TRBJ2-3	TRBD1	few
CASSFIASPSFHF	TGTGCCAGCAGTTTTATAGCTTCCCCGTCCTTTCACTTT	13	TRBV28	TRBJ1-6	-	-
CASSLAGQGYEQYF	TGTGCCAGCAGTTTAGCGGGACAGGGCTACGAGCAGTACTTC	14	TRBV28	TRBJ2-7	TRBD1	-
CASSLGNGLYGYTF	TGTGCCAGCAGCTTAGGGAACGGACTCTATGGCTACACCTTC	14	TRBV7-9	TRBJ1-2	-	-
CASSPGQPLAKNIQYF	TGTGCCAGCAGCCCGGGACAGCCGCTAGCCAAAAACATTCAGTACTTC	16	TRBV7-9	TRBJ2-4	TRBD1	-
CASSPSLVSGSEAFF	TGTGCCAGCAGCCCGTCGCTGGTATCAGGGTCTGAAGCTTTCTTT	15	TRBV7-2	TRBJ1-1	-	-
CASSSAGHYGYTF	TGTGCCAGCAGTTCGGCAGGGCACTATGGCTACACCTTC	13	TRBV27	TRBJ1-2	-	-
CASSLYPESRDRYYGYTF	TGTGCCAGCAGCTTATATCCCGAGTCCCGGGACAGGTACTATGGCTACACCTTC	18	TRBV11-2	TRBJ1-2	TRBD1	-
CASSETGQGYNTF	TGTGCCAGCAGCGAGACAGGTCAGGGTTATAACACCTTC	13	TRBV7-9	TRBJ1-2	-	-
CASSPMAGGPGRETQYF	TGTGCCAGCTCACCGATGGCGGGAGGGCCGGGAAGAGAGACCCAGTACTTC	17	TRBV18	TRBJ2-5	TRBD2	-
CASSQPDREIAGELFF	TGTGCCAGCAGCCAGCCAGACAGGGAGATCGCCGGGGAGCTGTTTTTT	16	TRBV13	TRBJ2-2	TRBD1	-
CASSHGSAGSYNEQFF	TGTGCCAGCAGCCACGGCTCAGCGGGGTCTTACAATGAGCAGTTCTTC	16	TRBV4-2	TRBJ2-1	TRBD2	-
CASRHPGRGANTGELFF	TGCGCCAGCAGACACCCGGGGAGGGGCGCGAACACCGGGGAGCTGTTTTTT	17	TRBV4-1	TRBJ2-2	TRBD2	-
CATSREVAANYEQYF	TGTGCCACCAGCAGAGAGGTAGCGGCAAATTACGAGCAGTACTTC	15	TRBV15	TRBJ2-7	-	-
CASSIDGDRGSYNEQFF	TGTGCCAGTAGTATAGATGGCGACAGGGGGTCCTACAATGAGCAGTTCTTC	17	TRBV19	TRBJ2-1	TRBD1	-
CASSLSRNTGELFF	TGTGCCAGCAGTTTGAGCCGGAACACCGGGGAGCTGTTTTTT	14	TRBV27	TRBJ2-2	-	-
CASSGGAQETQYF	TGTGCCAGCAGCGGGGGGGCACAAGAGACCCAGTACTTC	13	TRBV6-5	TRBJ2-5	TRBD2	-
CASSRTMTGGMNSPLHF	TGTGCCAGCAGTCGCACTATGACAGGGGGGATGAATTCACCCCTCCACTTT	17	TRBV6-6	TRBJ1-6	TRBD1	-
CASTGGGTEAFF	TGTGCCAGTACAGGGGGCGGCACTGAAGCTTTCTTT	12	TRBV19	TRBJ1-1	TRBD1	few
CASRGQGREAFF	TGTGCCAGCAGGGGACAGGGGAGGGAAGCTTTCTTT	12	TRBV12-3/TRBV12-4	TRBJ1-1	TRBD1	-
CASRDRENYGYTF	TGCGCCAGCAGAGACAGGGAAAACTATGGCTACACCTTC	13	TRBV5-1	TRBJ1-2	TRBD1	-
CASSEVGGYTF	TGTGCCAGCAGTGAAGTCGGGGGCTACACCTTC	11	TRBV25-1	TRBJ1-2	-	-